The text below deals with one T cell receptor beta chain. Methods used by the authors: Amplification of reference gene primers was used by the study to estimate nucleated cell counts. The repertoire was sequenced with immunoSEQ multiplex PCR; TCRdb's copy has only in-frame clones and lacks some. For V, J and clone size, that table is used; D and trimming come from the DNA. The data contain 310,000 or so clones, 75% to 90% of them singletons. The sample belongs to a study of blood T cell repertoires in COVID-19. Background on the study: The United States, Italy and Spain provided the acute and convalescent COVID-19 samples. The cDNA or gDNA used as material had been derived from T cells, B-cell-depleted T cells, or PBMCs.

Trimming took off 6 bases at V and 5 bases at J, with 12 bases between the two ends. This CDR3 spans 13 amino acids. The chain employs TRBV12-3 or TRBV12-4 and TRBJ2-3; possible D gene TRBD1, 5 bases. The receptor's source is a woman aged 25 to 39 who had recovered from COVID-19. The source material was peripheral blood. The CDR3 loop reads CASSISGRDTQYF. The CDR3 nucleotides are TGTGCCAGCAGCATCTCAGGGCGAGATACGCAGTATTTT.